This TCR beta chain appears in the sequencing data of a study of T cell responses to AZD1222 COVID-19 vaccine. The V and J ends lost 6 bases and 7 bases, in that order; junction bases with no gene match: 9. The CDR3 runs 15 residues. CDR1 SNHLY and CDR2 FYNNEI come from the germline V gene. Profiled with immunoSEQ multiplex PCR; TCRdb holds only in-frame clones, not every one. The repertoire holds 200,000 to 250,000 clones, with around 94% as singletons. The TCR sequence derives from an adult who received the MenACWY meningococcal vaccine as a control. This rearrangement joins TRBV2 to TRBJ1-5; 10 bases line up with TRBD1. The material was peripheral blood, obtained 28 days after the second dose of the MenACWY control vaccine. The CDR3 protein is CASRARDRGEQPQHF. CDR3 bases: TGTGCCAGCAGAGCCCGGGACAGGGGTGAACAGCCCCAGCATTTT.